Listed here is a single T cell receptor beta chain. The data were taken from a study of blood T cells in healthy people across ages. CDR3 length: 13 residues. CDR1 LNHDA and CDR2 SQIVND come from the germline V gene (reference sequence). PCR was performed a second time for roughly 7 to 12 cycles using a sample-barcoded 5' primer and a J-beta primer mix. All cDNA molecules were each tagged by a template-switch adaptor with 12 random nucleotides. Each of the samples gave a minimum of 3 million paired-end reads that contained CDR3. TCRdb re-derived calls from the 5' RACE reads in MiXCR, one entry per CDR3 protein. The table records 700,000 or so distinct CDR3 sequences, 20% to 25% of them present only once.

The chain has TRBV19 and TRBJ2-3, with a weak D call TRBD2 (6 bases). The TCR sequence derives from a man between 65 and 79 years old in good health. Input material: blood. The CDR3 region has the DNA TGTGCGAGGCGGGACTCCCGCACAGATACGCAGTATTTT. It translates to CARRDSRTDTQYF.